One T cell receptor (beta chain) is described in this entry. This clonotype was recorded a few times. Its antigen specificity is not known. No base quality values were provided; no much bigger clone lies one nucleotide off. V was cut back by 6 bases and J by 5 bases, leaving a gap of 13 bases between them. Based on the germline V gene, the CDR1 and CDR2 sequences are MDHEN and SYDVKM. The CDR3, cysteine through phenylalanine, is 13 amino acids long. Only the CDR3 DNA is retained, 39 bases long and in frame from the first base. Libraries were built with PCR. Sequenced using an Illumina HiSeq 2500. To normalize quantification of the TCRbeta repertoire, the TCR libraries were built with molecular barcoding that relied on unique molecular identifiers. TCRdb trimmed public reads at Q25 via fastp, called clones via MiXCR and kept in-frame beta chains. CDR3 protein duplicates are merged, each entry listing the most common genes and DNA. This sample comprises around 600,000 distinct CDR3 sequences, 16% of them detected only once. Clones ranked in the top ten supply approximately 1.1% of the sample.

The data belong to a study of T-cell reconstitution after alpha-beta-depleted transplantation in children (dated by TCRdb to about 2016). Notes on the research overall: T-cell immune reconstitution after TCRalphabeta/CD19-depleted allogeneic hematopoietic cell transplantation in children was quantitatively tracked in the study by means of TCR repertoire profiling.

This TCR was sampled from a human donor who donated a stem cell graft to a child with acute myeloid leukemia. Sequenced material: PBMCs from the stem cell graft donor, taken from the stem cell graft. The rearranged segments are TRBV28 and TRBJ2-5; the D segment could be TRBD1, given 6 matching bases. The CDR3 here reads CASRVTGWETQYF. The bases read TGTGCCAGCAGGGTAACAGGGTGGGAGACCCAGTACTTC.